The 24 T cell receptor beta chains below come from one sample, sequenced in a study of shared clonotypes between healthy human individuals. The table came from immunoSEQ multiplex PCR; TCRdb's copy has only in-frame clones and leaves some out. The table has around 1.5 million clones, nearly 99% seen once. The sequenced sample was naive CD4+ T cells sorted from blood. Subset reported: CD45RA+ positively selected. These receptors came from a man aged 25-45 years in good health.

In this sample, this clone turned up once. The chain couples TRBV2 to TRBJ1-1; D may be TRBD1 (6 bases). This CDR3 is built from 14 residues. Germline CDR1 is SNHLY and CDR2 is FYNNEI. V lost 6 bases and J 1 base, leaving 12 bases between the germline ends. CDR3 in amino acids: CASSETGSNTEAFF. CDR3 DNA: TGTGCCAGCAGCGAGACAGGCTCGAACACTGAAGCTTTCTTT.

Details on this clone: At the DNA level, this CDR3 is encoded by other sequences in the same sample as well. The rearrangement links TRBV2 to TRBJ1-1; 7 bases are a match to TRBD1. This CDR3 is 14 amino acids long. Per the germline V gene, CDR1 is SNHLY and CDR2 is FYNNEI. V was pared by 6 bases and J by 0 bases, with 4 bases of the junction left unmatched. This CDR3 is CASSAGQLNTEAFF. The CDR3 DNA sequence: TGTGCCAGCAGCGCGGGACAGCTGAACACTGAAGCTTTCTTT.

The CDR3 region is CASSISPSGETQYF. DNA for the CDR3: TGTGCCAGTAGTATATCGCCTAGCGGAGAGACCCAGTACTTC. The V and J genes are TRBV19 and TRBJ2-5, with 7 bases identical to TRBD2. Germline loops: CDR1 LNHDA, CDR2 SQIVND (reference sequence). V gave up 2 bases and J gave up 4 bases; unmatched junction bases: 4. The CDR3 spans 14 residues.

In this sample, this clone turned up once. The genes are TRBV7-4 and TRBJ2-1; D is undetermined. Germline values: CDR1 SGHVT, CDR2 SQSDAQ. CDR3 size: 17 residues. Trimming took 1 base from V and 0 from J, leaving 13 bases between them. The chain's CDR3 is CASSLVWAWSSYNEQFF. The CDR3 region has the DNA TGTGCCAGCAGCTTAGTTTGGGCCTGGAGCTCCTACAATGAGCAGTTCTTC.

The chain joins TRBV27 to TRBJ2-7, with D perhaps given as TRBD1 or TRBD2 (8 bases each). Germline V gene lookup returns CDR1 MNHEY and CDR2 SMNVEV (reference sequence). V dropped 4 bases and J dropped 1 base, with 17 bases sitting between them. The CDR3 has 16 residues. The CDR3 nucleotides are TGTGCCAGCAGTTCTTATAGCGGGACAGGATCCTACGAGCAGTACTTC. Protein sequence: CASSSYSGTGSYEQYF.

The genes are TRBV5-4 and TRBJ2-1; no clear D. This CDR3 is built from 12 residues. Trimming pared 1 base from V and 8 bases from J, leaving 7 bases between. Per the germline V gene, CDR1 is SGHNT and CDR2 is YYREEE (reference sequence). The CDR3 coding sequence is TGTGCCAGCAGCTTGATTGAGGATGAGCAGTTCTTC. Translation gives CASSLIEDEQFF.

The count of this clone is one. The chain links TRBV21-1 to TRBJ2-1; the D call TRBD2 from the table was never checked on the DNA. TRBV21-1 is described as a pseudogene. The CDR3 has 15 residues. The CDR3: CASSKAEAPDNEQFF. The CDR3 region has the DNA TGTGCCAGCAGCAAAGCAGAGGCCCCCGACAATGAGCAGTTCTTC.

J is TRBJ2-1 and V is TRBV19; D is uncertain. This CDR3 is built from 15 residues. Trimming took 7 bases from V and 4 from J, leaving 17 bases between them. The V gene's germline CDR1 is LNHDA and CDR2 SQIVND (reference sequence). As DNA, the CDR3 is TGTGCCAGTACCGAAGCGCGAAGCCGATACAATGAGCAGTTCTTC. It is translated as CASTEARSRYNEQFF.

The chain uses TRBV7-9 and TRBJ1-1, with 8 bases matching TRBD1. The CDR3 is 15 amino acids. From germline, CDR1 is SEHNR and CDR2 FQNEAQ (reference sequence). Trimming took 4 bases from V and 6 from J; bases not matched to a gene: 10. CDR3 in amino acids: CASSWTGTWSAEAFF. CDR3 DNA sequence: TGTGCCAGCAGCTGGACAGGGACCTGGTCGGCTGAAGCTTTCTTT.

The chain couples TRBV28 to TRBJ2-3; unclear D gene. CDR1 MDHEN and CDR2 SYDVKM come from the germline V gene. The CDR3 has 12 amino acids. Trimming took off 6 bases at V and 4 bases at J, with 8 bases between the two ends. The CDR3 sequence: CASRLNADTQYF. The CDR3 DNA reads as TGTGCCAGCAGGTTGAACGCAGATACGCAGTATTTT.

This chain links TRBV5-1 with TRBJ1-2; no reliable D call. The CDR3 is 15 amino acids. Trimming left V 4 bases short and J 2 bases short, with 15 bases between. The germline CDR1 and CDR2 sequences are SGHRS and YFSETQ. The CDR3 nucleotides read TGCGCCAGCAGCCCGGAGGGTGGAATAAACTATGGCTACACCTTC. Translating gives CASSPEGGINYGYTF.

The CDR3 sequence: CAISAQGINEQFF. The CDR3 nucleotides read TGTGCCATCAGTGCTCAGGGTATCAATGAGCAGTTCTTC. V gene TRBV10-3 combines with J gene TRBJ2-1, with a possible D match to TRBD1 (5 bases). Trimming shortened V by 4 bases and J by 6 bases, and 10 bases separated the two germline ends. The CDR3 has 13 amino acids. CDR1 is ENHRY, CDR2 SYGVKD, per germline.

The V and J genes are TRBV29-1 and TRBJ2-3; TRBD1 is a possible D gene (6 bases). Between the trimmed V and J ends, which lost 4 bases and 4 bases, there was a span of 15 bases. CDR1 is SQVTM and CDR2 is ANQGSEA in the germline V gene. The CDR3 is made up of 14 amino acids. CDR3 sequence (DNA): TGCAGCGTTGGTCAGGGGAGTTCAGCAGATACGCAGTATTTT. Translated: CSVGQGSSADTQYF.

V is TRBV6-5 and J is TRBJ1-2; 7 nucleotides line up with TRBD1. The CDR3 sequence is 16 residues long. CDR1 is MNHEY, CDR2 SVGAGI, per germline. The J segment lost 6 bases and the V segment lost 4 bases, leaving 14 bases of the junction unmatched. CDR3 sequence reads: CASSWRGGGANDGYTF. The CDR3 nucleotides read TGTGCCAGCAGTTGGCGCGGAGGGGGCGCGAACGATGGCTACACCTTC.

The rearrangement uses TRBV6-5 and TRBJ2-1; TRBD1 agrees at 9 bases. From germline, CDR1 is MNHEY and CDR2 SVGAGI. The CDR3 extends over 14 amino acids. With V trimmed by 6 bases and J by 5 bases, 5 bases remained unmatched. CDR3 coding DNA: TGTGCCAGCAGGCGGGGACAGGGTGACAATGAGCAGTTCTTC. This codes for CASRRGQGDNEQFF.

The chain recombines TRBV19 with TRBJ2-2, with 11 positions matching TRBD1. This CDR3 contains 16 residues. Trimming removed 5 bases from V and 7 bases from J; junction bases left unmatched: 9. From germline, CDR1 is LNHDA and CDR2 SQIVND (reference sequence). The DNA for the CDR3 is TGTGCCAGTAGTGACCGGACAGGGGGCGTGATCGGGGAGCTGTTTTTT. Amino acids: CASSDRTGGVIGELFF.

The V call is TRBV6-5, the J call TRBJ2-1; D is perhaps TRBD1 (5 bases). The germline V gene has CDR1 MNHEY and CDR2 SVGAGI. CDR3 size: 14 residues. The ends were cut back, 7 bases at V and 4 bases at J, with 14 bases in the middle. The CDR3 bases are TGTGCCAGCACCCAACCAGACAGATACAATGAGCAGTTCTTC. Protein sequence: CASTQPDRYNEQFF.

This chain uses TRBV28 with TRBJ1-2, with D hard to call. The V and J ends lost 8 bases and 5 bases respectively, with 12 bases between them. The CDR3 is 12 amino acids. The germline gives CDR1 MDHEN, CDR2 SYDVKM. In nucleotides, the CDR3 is TGTGCCAGCCGCCGCGCCGAATATGGCTACACCTTC. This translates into CASRRAEYGYTF.

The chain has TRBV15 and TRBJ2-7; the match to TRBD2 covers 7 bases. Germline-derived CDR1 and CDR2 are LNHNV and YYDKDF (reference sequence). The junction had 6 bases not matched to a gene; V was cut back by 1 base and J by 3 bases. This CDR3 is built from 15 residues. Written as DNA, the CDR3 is TGTGCCACCAGCAGAGTGGGGGGGTTGGGCTACGAGCAGTACTTC. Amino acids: CATSRVGGLGYEQYF.

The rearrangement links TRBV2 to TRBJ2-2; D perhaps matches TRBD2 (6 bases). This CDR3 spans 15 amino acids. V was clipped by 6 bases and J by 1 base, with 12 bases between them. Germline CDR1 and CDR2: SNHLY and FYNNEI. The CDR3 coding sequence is TGTGCCAGCAGGAGACTAGTAGGGAACACCGGGGAGCTGTTTTTT. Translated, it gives CASRRLVGNTGELFF.

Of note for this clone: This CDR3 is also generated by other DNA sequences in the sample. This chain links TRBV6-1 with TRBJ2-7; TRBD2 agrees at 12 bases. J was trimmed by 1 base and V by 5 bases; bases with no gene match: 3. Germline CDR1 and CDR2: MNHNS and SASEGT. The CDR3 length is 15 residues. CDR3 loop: CASSTLAGGSYEQYF. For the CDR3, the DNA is TGTGCCAGCAGTACACTAGCGGGAGGTTCCTACGAGCAGTACTTC.

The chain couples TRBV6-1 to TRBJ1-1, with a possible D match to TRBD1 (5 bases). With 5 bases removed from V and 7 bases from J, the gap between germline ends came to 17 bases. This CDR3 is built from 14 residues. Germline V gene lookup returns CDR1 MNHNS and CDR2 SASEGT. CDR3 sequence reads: CASSKQFSDSEAFF. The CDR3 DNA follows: TGTGCCAGCAGTAAGCAGTTTTCTGACAGTGAAGCTTTCTTT.

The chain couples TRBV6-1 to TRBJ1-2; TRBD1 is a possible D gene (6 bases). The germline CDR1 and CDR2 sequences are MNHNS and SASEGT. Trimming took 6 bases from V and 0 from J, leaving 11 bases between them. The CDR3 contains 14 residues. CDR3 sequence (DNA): TGTGCCAGCAGACGGACAGATGCTAACTATGGCTACACCTTC. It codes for CASRRTDANYGYTF.

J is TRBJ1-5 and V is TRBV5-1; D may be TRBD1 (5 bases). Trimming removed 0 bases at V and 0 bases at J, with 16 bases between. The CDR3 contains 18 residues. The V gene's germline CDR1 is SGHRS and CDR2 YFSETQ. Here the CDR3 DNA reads TGCGCCAGCAGCTTGGCCCTAAGGACAAGCTATAGCAATCAGCCCCAGCATTTT. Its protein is CASSLALRTSYSNQPQHF.